This TCR beta chain was sequenced for a study of OX40 agonist ivuxolimab in advanced cancers. In terms of the full investigation: The costimulatory receptor OX40 (CD134) was targeted by ivuxolimab, a fully human IgG2 agonistic monoclonal antibody. Of the approximately 50 dose-escalation patients, hepatocellular carcinoma was present in about 20, melanoma in around 15, renal cell carcinoma in 9 and head and neck cancer in 9. Intravenous ivuxolimab was administered to patients every 2 weeks at six dose levels: 0.01, 0.1, 0.3, 1.5, 3 and 10 mg/kg. In the dose-escalation cohort, 82.7% of patients were male, and the mean age was roughly 60 years, with a range of about 23 to 90. Peripheral TCRbeta sequencing was intended to test whether TCR sequence diversity was altered and clonal T-cell expansion was caused by ivuxolimab. Patients were allowed to have had prior anti-PD-1, anti-PD-L1 or anti-CTLA-4 therapy, and approximately 40% of the dose-escalation patients had been treated with checkpoint inhibitors. The paper reports the monotherapy dose-escalation portion (N = 52 patients) of the phase I ivuxolimab trial. Partial responses occurred in three dose-escalation patients: two with cutaneous melanoma and one with hepatocellular carcinoma. The paper as a whole reports these results and caveats: At doses from 0.1 to 3.0 mg/kg, clonal expansion was seen in both CD4+ and CD8+ blood T cells between baseline and week 6. In the 0.1-3.0 mg/kg groups, partial responders had among the lowest normalized peripheral clonal expansion, particularly in CD8+ T cells. After ivuxolimab, expanded clones were on average more numerous among CD8+ T cells than among CD4+ T cells. Low levels of normalized T-cell clonal expansion were also seen in some patients who did not respond. Antigen specificity was not determined for the clonally expanded peripheral T cells.

A word on this clone: Its antigen specificity is not known. No much larger clone is present one base from it, and per-base qualities are unavailable.

Genomic DNA was extracted from sorted cells for sequencing of the TCRbeta CDR3 region. TCRbeta CDR3 regions were sequenced using the immunoSEQ Assay. The source is immuneACCESS, and TCRdb retained only in-frame sequences with V and J called. Part of the clones is not carried over; for the studies checked, unresolved V genes explain less than half of this, and the remainder is unexplained. The sample contains fewer than 70,000 clones, about 83% of them found a single time. 5% to 6.5% of the sample goes to the ten largest clones. The trial excluded patients who had a history of autoimmune disease or who were on systemic immunosuppression. In every dose cohort, peripheral blood was drawn for TCR sequencing at baseline, cycle 4 day 1, and cycle 7 day 1. Samples were obtained from an open-label, multicenter, first-in-human phase I dose-escalation trial of ivuxolimab. Adults with locally advanced or metastatic melanoma, renal cell carcinoma, hepatocellular carcinoma or head and neck squamous cell carcinoma were enrolled in the trial. Before TCR sequencing, CD4+ T cells and CD8+ T cells were sorted from peripheral blood as separate populations.

The V and J ends are trimmed by 3 bases and 2 bases, leaving 19 bases between them. Taken from cysteine to phenylalanine, the CDR3 has 17 residues. CDR3 DNA is the only sequence kept; it has 51 bases, read in frame from the first base. Taken from the germline V gene, the CDR1 and CDR2 loops are LGHNA and YNFKEQ. The sequence derives from an adult with an advanced solid tumor such as melanoma, head and neck, liver or kidney cancer. Rearrangement joined TRBV4-2 to TRBJ1-2; no D gene can be assigned with confidence. The specimen was CD4+ or CD8+ T cells sorted from blood, collected in a trial of the OX40 agonist ivuxolimab. The DNA sequence is given as TGTGCCAGCAGCCATATTACGGAGGCGGATGCGAACTATGGCTACACCTTC. Its translation reads: CASSHITEADANYGYTF.